Many counts were recorded for the clone carrying this TCR beta chain. The data derive from a study of CD8 T cells in ankylosing spondylitis. Germline CDR1 and CDR2: LGHNA and YSLEER. V lost 1 base to trimming and J lost 5 bases; unmatched junction nucleotides: 6. The CDR3 has 15 amino acids. TCR beta libraries were made by quantitative 5'-RACE with molecular barcodes. A single record per CDR3 protein comes from TCRdb applying MiXCR to the 5' RACE reads. The sample holds some 180,000 distinct CDR3 sequences; approximately 18% are singletons and the top ten take 4.3%. The sample taken for sequencing was blood, either unsorted or a sorted T cell fraction (not recorded which). The receptor was derived from a male donor aged 5 to 30 with ankylosing spondylitis or in good health (not recorded which). The chain links TRBV4-3 to TRBJ2-5; 8 nucleotides match TRBD2. The CDR3 protein is CASSQVYGRAETQYF. The CDR3 DNA sequence: TGCGCCAGCAGCCAAGTATACGGGAGGGCCGAGACCCAGTACTTC.